The source of this T cell receptor (beta chain) is a study of T cells in Graves' hyperthyroidism and ophthalmopathy. This clonotype was counted many times. The V end lost 8 bases, the J end lost 5 bases, and 24 bases lay between the germline ends. The CDR3 sequence is 15 residues long. Per the germline V gene, CDR1 is SQVTM and CDR2 is ANQGSEA. There were TCR beta CDR3 regions amplified from RNA transcripts. An initial round of RT-PCR targeting the TCR CDR3 relied on the HTBI primer set. Each CDR3 protein gets one entry after TCRdb re-called the multiplex PCR reads with MiXCR. The sample lists 640,000 or so distinct CDR3 sequences, 14% occurring once.

This TCR derives from a woman aged 18-29 years with Graves' ophthalmopathy. The sequenced material came from blood. The gene calls are TRBV29-1 and TRBJ1-1; D is perhaps TRBD1 (6 bases). The CDR3 coding sequence is TGCAGCCATATCCCCAGGGGAGAGGGGAGGACTGAAGCTTTCTTT. Residues: CSHIPRGEGRTEAFF.